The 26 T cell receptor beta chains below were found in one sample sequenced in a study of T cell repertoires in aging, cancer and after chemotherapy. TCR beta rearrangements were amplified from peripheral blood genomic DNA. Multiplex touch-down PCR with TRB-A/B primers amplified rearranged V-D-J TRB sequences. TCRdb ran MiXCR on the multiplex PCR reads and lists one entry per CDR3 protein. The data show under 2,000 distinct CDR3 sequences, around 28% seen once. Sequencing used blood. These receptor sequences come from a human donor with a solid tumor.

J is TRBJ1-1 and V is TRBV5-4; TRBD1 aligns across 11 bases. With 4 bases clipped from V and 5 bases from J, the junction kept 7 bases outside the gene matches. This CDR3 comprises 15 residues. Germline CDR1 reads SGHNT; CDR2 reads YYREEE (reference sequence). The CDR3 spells CASSPKGQGETEAFF. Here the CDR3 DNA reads TGTGCCAGCAGCCCAAAGGGACAGGGGGAAACTGAAGCTTTCTTT.

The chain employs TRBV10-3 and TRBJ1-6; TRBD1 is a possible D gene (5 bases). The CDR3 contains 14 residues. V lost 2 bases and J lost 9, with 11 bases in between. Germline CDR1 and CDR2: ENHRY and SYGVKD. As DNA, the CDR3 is TGTGCCATCAGTGAGGGGGGGGGATCTTCACCCCTCCACTTT. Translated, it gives CAISEGGGSSPLHF.

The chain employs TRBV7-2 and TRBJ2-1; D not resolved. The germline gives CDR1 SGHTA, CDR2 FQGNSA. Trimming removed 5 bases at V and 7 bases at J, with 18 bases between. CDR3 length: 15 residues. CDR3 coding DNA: TGTGCCAGCAGCCCTCAGATGGTTAGTCAGAATGAGCAGTTCTTC. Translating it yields CASSPQMVSQNEQFF.

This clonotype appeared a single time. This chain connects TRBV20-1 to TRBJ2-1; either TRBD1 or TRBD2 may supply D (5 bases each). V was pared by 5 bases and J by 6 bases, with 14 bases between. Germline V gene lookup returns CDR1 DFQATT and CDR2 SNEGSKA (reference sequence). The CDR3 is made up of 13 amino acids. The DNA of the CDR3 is TGCAGTGCTCCGGGACCCTTGGGCAATGAGCAGTTCTTC. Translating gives CSAPGPLGNEQFF.

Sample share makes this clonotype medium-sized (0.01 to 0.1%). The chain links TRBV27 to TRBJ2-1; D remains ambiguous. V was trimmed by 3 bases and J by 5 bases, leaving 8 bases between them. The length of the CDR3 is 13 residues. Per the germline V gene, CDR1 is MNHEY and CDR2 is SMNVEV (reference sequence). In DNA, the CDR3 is TGTGCCAGCAGTTTGGTGTGGGACAATGAGCAGTTCTTC. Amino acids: CASSLVWDNEQFF.

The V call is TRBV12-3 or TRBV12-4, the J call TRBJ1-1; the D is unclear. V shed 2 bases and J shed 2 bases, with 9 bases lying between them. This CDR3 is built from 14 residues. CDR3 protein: CASSLKSGNTEAFF. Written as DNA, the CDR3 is TGTGCCAGCAGTTTAAAGTCAGGAAACACTGAAGCTTTCTTT.

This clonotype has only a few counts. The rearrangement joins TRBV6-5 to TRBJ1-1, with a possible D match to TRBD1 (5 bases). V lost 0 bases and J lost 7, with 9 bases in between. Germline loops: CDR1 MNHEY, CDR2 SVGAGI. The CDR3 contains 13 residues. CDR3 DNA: TGTGCCAGCAGTTACTCGGGGCCGCTTGAAGCTTTCTTT. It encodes CASSYSGPLEAFF.

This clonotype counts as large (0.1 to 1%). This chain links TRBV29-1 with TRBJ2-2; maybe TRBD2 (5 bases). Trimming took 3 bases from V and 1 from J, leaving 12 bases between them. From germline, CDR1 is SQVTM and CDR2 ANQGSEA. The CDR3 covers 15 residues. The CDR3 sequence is CSVDAGAVNTGELFF. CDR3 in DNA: TGCAGCGTTGATGCCGGAGCGGTGAACACCGGGGAGCTGTTTTTT.

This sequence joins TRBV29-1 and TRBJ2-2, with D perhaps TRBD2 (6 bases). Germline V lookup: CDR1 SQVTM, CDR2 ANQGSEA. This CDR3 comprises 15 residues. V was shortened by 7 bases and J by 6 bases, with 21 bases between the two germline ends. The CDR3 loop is CSASRRELGAGELFF. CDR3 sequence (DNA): TGCAGCGCCTCCAGGAGGGAGCTTGGGGCCGGGGAGCTGTTTTTT.

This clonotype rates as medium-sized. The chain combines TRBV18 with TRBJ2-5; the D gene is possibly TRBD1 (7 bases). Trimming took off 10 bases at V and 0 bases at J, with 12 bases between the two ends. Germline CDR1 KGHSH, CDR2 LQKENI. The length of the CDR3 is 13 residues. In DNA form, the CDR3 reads TGTGCCACGCGCGGGACAGACCAAGAGACCCAGTACTTC. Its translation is CATRGTDQETQYF.

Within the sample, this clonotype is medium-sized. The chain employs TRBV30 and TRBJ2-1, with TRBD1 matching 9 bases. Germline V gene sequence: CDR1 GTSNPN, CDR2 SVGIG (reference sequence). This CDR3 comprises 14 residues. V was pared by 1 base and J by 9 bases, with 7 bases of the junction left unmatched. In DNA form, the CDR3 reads TGTGCCTGGAGTGGGACAGGGGCAGGGGGTGAGCAGTTCTTC. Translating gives CAWSGTGAGGEQFF.

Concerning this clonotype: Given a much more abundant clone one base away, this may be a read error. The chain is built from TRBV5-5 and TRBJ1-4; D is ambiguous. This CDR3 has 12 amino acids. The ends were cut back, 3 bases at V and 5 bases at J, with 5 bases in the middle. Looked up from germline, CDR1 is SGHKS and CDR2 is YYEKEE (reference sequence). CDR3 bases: TGTGCCAGCAGCTGGCGAAATGAAAAACTGTTTTTT. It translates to CASSWRNEKLFF.

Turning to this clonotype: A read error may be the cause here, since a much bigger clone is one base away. Here the CDR3 DNA reads TGTGTCAGCAGCTTGAGGCCGGACAACGGAAACACCATATATTTT. It yields the protein CVSSLRPDNGNTIYF. V and J are TRBV5-5 and TRBJ1-3, with D maybe TRBD1 (5 bases). Germline CDR1 reads SGHKS; CDR2 reads YYEKEE (reference sequence). CDR3 length: 15 residues.

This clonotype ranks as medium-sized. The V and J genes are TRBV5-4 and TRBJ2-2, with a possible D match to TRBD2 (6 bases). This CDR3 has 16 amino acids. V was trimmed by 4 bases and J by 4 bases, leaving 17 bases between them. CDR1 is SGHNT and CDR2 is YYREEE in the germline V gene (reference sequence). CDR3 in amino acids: CASSPDGGTATGELFF. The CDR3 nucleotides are TGTGCCAGCAGCCCGGATGGCGGGACGGCCACCGGGGAGCTGTTTTTT. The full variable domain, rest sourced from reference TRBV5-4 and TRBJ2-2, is ETGVTQSPTHLIKTRGQQVTLRCSSQSGHNTVSWYQQALGQGPQFIFQYYREEENGRGNFPPRFSGLQFPNYSSELNVNALELDDSALYLCASSPDGGTATGELFFGEGSRLTVL.

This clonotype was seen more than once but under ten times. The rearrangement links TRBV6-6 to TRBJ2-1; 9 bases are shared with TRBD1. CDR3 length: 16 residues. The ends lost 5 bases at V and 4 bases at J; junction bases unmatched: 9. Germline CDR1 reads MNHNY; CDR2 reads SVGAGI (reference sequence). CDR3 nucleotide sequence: TGTGCCAGCAGTGAACTGGGACAGGGAACATACAATGAGCAGTTCTTC. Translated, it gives CASSELGQGTYNEQFF.

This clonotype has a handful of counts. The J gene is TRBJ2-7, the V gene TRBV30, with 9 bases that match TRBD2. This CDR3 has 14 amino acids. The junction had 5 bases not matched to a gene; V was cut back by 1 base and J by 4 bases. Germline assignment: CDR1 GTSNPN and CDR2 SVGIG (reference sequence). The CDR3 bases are TGTGCCTGGAGTGGGAGTAGCGGGGGATACGAGCAGTACTTC. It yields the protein CAWSGSSGGYEQYF. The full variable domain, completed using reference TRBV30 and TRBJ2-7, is SQTIHQWPATLVQPVGSPLSLECTVEGTSNPNLYWYRQAAGRGLQLLFYSVGIGQISSEVPQNLSASRPQDRQFILSSKKLLLSDSGFYLCAWSGSSGGYEQYFGPGTRLTVT.

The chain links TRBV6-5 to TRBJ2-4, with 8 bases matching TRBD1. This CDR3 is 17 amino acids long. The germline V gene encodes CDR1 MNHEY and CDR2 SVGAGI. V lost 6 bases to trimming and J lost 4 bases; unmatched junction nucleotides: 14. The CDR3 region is CASRPRPTGTGKNIQYF. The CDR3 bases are TGTGCCAGCAGACCACGACCTACCGGGACAGGAAAAAACATTCAGTACTTC.

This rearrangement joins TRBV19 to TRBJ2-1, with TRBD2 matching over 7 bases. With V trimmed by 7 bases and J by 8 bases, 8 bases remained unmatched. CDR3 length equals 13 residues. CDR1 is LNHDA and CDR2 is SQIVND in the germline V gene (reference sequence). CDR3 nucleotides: TGTGCCAGTACCCCCGGCGGGAGCTATGAGCAGTTCTTC. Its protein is CASTPGGSYEQFF.

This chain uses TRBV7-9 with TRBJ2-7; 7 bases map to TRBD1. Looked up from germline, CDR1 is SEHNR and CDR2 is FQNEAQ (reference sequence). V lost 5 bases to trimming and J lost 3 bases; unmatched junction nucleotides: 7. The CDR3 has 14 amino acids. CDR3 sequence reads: CASSPQGINYEQYF. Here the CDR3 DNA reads TGTGCCAGCAGCCCACAGGGGATTAACTACGAGCAGTACTTC.

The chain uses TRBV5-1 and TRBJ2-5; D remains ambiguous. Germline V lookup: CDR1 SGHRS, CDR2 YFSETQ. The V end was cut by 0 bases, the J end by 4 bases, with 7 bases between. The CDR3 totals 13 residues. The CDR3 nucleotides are TGCGCCAGCAGCTTGGGCCCCGGAGAGACCCAGTACTTC. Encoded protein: CASSLGPGETQYF. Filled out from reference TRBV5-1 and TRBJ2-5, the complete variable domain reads KAGVTQTPRYLIKTRGQQVTLSCSPISGHRSVSWYQQTPGQGLQFLFEYFSETQRNKGNFPGRFSGRQFSNSRSEMNVSTLELGDSALYLCASSLGPGETQYFGPGTRLLVL.

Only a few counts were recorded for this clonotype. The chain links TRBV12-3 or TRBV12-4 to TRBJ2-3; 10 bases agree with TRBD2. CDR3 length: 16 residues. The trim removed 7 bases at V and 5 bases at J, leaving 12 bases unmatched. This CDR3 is CASTSGSGGGEDTQYF. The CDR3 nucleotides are TGTGCCAGCACCTCAGGAAGCGGGGGGGGGGAAGATACGCAGTATTTT.

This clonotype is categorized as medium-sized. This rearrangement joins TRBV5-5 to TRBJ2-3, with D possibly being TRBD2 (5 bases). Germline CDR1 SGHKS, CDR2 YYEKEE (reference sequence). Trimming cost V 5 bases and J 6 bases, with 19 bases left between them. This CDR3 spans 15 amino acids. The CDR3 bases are TGTGCCAGCAGTCGTACTACCACCCCGGGGGATACGCAGTATTTT. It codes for CASSRTTTPGDTQYF. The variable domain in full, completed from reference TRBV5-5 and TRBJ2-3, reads DAGVTQSPTHLIKTRGQQVTLRCSPISGHKSVSWYQQVLGQGPQFIFQYYEKEERGRGNFPDRFSARQFPNYSSELNVNALLLGDSALYLCASSRTTTPGDTQYFGPGTRLTVL.

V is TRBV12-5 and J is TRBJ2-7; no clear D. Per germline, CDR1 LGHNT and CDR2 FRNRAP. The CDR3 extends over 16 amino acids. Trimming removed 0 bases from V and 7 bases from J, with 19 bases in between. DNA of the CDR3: TGTGCTAGTGGTTTGGTACTTGGCGAAACGGTGGATGAGCAGTACTTC. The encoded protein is CASGLVLGETVDEQYF.

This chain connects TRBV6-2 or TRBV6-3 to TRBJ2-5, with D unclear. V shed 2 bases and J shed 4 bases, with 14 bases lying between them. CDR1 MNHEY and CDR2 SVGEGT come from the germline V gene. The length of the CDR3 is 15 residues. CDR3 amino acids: CASSYRATARETQYF. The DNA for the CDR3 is TGTGCCAGCAGTTACCGGGCCACAGCAAGAGAGACCCAGTACTTC.

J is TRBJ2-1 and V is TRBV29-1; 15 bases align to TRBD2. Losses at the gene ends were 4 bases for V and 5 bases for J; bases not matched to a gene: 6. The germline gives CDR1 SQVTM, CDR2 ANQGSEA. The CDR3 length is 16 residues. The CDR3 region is CSVARGLAGGHNEQFF. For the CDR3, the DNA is TGCAGCGTTGCGCGGGGACTAGCGGGAGGACACAATGAGCAGTTCTTC.

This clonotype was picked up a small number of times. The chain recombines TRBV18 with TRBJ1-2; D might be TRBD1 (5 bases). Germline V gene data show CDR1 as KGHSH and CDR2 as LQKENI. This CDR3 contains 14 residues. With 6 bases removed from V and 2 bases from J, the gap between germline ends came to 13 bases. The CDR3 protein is CASSRGGANYGYTF. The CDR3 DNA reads TGTGCCAGCTCCCGCGGGGGAGCAAACTATGGCTACACCTTC.